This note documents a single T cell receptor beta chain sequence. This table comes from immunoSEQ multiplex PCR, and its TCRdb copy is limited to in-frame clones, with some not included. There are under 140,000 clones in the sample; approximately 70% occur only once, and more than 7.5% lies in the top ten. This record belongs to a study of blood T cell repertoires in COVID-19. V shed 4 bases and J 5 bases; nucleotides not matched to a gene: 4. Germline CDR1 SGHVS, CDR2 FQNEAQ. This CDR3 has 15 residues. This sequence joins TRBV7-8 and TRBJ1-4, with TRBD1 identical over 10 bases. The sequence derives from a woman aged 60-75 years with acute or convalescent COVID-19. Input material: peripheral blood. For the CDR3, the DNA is TGTGCCAGCAGCTACTCGGGACAGGGGAATGAAAAACTGTTTTTT. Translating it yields CASSYSGQGNEKLFF. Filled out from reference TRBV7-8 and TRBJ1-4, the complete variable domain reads GAGVSQSPRYKVAKRGQDVALRCDPISGHVSLFWYQQALGQGPEFLTYFQNEAQLDKSGLPSDRFFAERPEGSVSTLKIQRTQQEDSAVYLCASSYSGQGNEKLFFGSGTQLSVL.